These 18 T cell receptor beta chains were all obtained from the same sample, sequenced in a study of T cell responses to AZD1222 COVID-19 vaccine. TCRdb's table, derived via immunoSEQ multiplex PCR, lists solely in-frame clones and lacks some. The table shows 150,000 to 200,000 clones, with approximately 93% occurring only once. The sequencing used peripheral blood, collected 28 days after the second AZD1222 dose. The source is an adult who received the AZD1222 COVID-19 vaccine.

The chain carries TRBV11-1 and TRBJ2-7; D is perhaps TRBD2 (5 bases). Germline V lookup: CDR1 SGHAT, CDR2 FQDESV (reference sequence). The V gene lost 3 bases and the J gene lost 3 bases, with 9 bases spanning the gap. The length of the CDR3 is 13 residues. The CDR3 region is CASSFLGNYEQYF. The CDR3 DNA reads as TGTGCCAGCAGCTTCCTCGGGAACTACGAGCAGTACTTC.

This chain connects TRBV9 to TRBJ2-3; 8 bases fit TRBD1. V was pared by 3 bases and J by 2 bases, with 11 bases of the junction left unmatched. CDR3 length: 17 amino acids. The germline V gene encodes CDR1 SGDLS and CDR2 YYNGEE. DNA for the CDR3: TGTGCCAGCAGCGGCTCACCCGGGACAGGCCCCACAGATACGCAGTATTTT. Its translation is CASSGSPGTGPTDTQYF. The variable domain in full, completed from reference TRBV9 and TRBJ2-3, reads DSGVTQTPKHLITATGQRVTLRCSPRSGDLSVYWYQQSLDQGLQFLIQYYNGEERAKGNILERFSAQQFPDLHSELNLSSLELGDSALYFCASSGSPGTGPTDTQYFGPGTRLTVL.

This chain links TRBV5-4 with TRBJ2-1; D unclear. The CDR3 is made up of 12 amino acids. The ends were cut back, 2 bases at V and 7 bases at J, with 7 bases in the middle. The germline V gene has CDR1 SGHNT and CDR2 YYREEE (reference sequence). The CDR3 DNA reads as TGTGCCAGCAGCTTTGACTGGAATGAGCAGTTCTTC. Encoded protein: CASSFDWNEQFF. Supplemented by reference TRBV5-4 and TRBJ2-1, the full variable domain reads ETGVTQSPTHLIKTRGQQVTLRCSSQSGHNTVSWYQQALGQGPQFIFQYYREEENGRGNFPPRFSGLQFPNYSSELNVNALELDDSALYLCASSFDWNEQFFGPGTRLTVL.

As DNA, the CDR3 is TGTGCCAGCAGTCCCAGCCGTTTAGGCGGCACTGAAGCTTTCTTT. Translating it yields CASSPSRLGGTEAFF. V is TRBV28 and J is TRBJ1-1, with unresolved D. Germline-derived CDR1 and CDR2 are MDHEN and SYDVKM. The CDR3 runs to 15 residues. The ends were cut back, 5 bases at V and 4 bases at J, with 17 bases in the middle.

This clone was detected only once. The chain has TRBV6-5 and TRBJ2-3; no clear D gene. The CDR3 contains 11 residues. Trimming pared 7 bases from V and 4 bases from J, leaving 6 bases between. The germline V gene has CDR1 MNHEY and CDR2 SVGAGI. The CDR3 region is CASTGPDTQYF. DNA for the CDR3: TGTGCCAGCACGGGCCCAGATACGCAGTATTTT.

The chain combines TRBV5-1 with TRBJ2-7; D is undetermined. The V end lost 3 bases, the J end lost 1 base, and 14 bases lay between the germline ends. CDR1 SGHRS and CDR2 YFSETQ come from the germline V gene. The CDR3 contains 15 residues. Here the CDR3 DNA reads TGCGCCAGCAGCTGGTTCCAAGGACCGTCCTACGAGCAGTACTTC. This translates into CASSWFQGPSYEQYF.

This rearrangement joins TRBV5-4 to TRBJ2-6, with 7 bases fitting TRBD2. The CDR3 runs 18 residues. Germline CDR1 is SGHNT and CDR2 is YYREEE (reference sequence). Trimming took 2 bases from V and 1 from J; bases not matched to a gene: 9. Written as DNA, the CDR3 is TGTGCCAGCAGCTTATCCAGCGGGATCTGGTCTGGGGCCAACGTCCTGACTTTC. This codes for CASSLSSGIWSGANVLTF. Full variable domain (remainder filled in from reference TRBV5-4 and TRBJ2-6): ETGVTQSPTHLIKTRGQQVTLRCSSQSGHNTVSWYQQALGQGPQFIFQYYREEENGRGNFPPRFSGLQFPNYSSELNVNALELDDSALYLCASSLSSGIWSGANVLTFGAGSRLTVL.

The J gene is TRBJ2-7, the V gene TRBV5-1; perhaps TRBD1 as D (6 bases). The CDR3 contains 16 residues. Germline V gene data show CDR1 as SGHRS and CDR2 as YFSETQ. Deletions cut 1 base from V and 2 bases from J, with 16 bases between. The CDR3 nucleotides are TGCGCCAGCAGCTTGATGGGCCAGGGGTCCACCTACGAGCAGTACTTC. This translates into CASSLMGQGSTYEQYF.

The CDR3 DNA reads TGTGCCAGCAGCTTAATGGCAGATACGCAGTATTTT. Translating gives CASSLMADTQYF. The chain recombines TRBV7-9 with TRBJ2-3; D is ambiguous. Germline V gene sequence: CDR1 SEHNR, CDR2 FQNEAQ (reference sequence). The CDR3 contains 12 residues. The V and J ends lost 2 bases and 4 bases respectively, with 4 bases between them.

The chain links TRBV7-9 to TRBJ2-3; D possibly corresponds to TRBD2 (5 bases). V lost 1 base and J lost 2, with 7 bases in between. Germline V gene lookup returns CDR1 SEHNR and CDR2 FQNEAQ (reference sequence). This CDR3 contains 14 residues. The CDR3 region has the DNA TGTGCCAGCAGCTTAGGGCTAGCCACAGATACGCAGTATTTT. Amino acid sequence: CASSLGLATDTQYF.

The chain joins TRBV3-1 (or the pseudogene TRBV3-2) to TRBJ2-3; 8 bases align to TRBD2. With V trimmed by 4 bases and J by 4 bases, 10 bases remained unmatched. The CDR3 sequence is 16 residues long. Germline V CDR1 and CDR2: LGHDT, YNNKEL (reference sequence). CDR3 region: CASSPQLAAGADTQYF. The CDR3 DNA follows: TGTGCCAGCAGCCCTCAACTAGCGGCGGGGGCAGATACGCAGTATTTT.

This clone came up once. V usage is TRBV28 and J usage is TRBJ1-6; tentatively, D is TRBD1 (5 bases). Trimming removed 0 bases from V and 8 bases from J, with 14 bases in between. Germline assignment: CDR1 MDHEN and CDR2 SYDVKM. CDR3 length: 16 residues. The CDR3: CASSLWGVIGYSPLHF. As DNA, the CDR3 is TGTGCCAGCAGTTTATGGGGGGTAATCGGGTATTCACCCCTCCACTTT.

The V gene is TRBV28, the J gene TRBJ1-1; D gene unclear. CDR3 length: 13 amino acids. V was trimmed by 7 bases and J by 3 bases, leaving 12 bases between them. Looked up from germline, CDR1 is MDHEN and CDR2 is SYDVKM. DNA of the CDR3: TGTGCCAGCAATGCCCCGCAGCACACTGAAGCTTTCTTT. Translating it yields CASNAPQHTEAFF.

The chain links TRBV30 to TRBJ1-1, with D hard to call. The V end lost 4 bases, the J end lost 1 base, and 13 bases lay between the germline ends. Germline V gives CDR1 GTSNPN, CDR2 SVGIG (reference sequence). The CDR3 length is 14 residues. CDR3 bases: TGTGCCTGGACTATCCTGATGGCGAACACTGAAGCTTTCTTT. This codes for CAWTILMANTEAFF.

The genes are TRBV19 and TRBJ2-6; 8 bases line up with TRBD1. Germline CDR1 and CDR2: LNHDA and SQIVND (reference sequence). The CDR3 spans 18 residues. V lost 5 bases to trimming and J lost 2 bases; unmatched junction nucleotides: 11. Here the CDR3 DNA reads TGTGCCAGTAGTTCCCCGGGACAGGCTTTAGCTGGGGCCAACGTCCTGACTTTC. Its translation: CASSSPGQALAGANVLTF. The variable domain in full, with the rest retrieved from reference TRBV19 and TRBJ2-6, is DGGITQSPKYLFRKEGQNVTLSCEQNLNHDAMYWYRQDPGQGLRLIYYSQIVNDFQKGDIAEGYSVSREKKESFPLTVTSAQKNPTAFYLCASSSPGQALAGANVLTFGAGSRLTVL.

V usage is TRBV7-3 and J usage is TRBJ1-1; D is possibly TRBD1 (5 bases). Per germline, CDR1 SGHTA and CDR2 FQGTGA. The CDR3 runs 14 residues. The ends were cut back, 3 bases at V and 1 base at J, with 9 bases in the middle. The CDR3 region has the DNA TGTGCCAGCAGCTTCACAGGACGGAACACTGAAGCTTTCTTT. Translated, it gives CASSFTGRNTEAFF. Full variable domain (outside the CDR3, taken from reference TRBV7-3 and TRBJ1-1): GAGVSQTPSNKVTEKGKYVELRCDPISGHTALYWYRQSLGQGPEFLIYFQGTGAADDSGLPNDRFFAVRPEGSVSTLKIQRTERGDSAVYLCASSFTGRNTEAFFGQGTRLTVV.

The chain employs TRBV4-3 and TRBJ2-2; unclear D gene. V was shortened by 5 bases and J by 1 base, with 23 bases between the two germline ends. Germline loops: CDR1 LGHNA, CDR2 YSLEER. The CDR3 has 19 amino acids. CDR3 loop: CASSFPETKALLNTGELFF. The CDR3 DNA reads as TGCGCCAGCAGCTTCCCCGAGACCAAAGCTCTATTGAACACCGGGGAGCTGTTTTTT.

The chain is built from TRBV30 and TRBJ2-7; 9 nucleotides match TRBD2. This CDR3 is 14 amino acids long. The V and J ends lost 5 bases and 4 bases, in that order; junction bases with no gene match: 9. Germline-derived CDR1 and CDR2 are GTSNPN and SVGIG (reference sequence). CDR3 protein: CAWSLASGIYEQYF. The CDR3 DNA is TGTGCCTGGTCCCTCGCTAGCGGGATTTACGAGCAGTACTTC. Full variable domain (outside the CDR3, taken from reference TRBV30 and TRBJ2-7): SQTIHQWPATLVQPVGSPLSLECTVEGTSNPNLYWYRQAAGRGLQLLFYSVGIGQISSEVPQNLSASRPQDRQFILSSKKLLLSDSGFYLCAWSLASGIYEQYFGPGTRLTVT.